The 5 T cell receptor beta chains listed next were all sequenced from one sample in a study of blood T cell repertoires in COVID-19. Sequencing used immunoSEQ multiplex PCR; TCRdb keeps in-frame clones, though not all of them. The data show under 450,000 clones, with roughly four fifths seen just once and roughly 5.1% held by the top ten. Sequenced sample: PBMCs or T cells enriched from blood (not recorded which). The receptors shown here come from a woman aged 45 to 65 who had recovered from COVID-19.

The chain has TRBV6-2 or TRBV6-3 and TRBJ2-3, with 7 bases aligning to TRBD2. Germline V gives CDR1 MNHEY, CDR2 SVGEGT. Unmatched junction bases numbered 6, after V lost 0 bases and J lost 6 bases. The CDR3 has 15 amino acids. In DNA, the CDR3 is TGTGCCAGCAGTTACTCGTGGCGGGAGTTGGATACGCAGTATTTT. Protein: CASSYSWRELDTQYF.

The chain has TRBV7-9 and TRBJ2-2; unclear D gene. The germline V gene has CDR1 SEHNR and CDR2 FQNEAQ (reference sequence). The CDR3 length is 14 residues. The germline V and J ends were trimmed by 6 bases and 7 bases, with 15 bases remaining between them. The CDR3 DNA reads as TGTGCCAGCAGGTCGGCGGCCGAAGGCGGGGAGCTGTTTTTT. This encodes CASRSAAEGGELFF.

This clone appeared once. This chain links TRBV5-1 with TRBJ2-7, with D tentatively TRBD2 (6 bases). From germline, CDR1 is SGHRS and CDR2 YFSETQ. There are 15 residues in the CDR3. Trimming took off 2 bases at V and 7 bases at J, with 19 bases between the two ends. CDR3 bases: TGCGCCAGCAGCTTAGGAGGGCCGGGCAGAGGGGAGCAGTACTTC. It specifies CASSLGGPGRGEQYF.

This chain joins TRBV19 and TRBJ1-1; D possibly corresponds to TRBD1 (6 bases). Trimming took 4 bases from V and 1 from J, leaving 16 bases between them. This CDR3 comprises 16 residues. Germline-derived CDR1 and CDR2 are LNHDA and SQIVND (reference sequence). CDR3 amino acids: CASSRLQGLENTEAFF. CDR3 bases: TGTGCCAGTAGTAGGCTACAGGGCCTGGAGAACACTGAAGCTTTCTTT.

The genes are TRBV5-4 and TRBJ1-2; no firm D call. The length of the CDR3 is 13 residues. CDR1 SGHNT and CDR2 YYREEE come from the germline V gene (reference sequence). Deletions cut 3 bases from V and 9 bases from J, with 15 bases between. CDR3 coding DNA: TGTGCCAGCAGCTCCACTACGGGTTTTAGCTACACCTTC. Its translation: CASSSTTGFSYTF.